This TCR beta chain was found in a study of T cells after somatic rescue of genetic block. The CDR3 has 15 amino acids. V shed 7 bases and J shed 7 bases, with 17 bases lying between them. The V gene's germline CDR1 is SGHTA and CDR2 FQGNSA. Data came from immunoSEQ multiplex PCR; TCRdb stores just in-frame clones and leaves some out. The sample lists roughly 67,000 clones, roughly 92% occurring once. The sequence came from a man aged 40-49 years. Sequencing input: peripheral blood mononuclear cells (PBMCs). The chain recombines TRBV7-2 with TRBJ1-6; maybe TRBD1 (5 bases). The CDR3 reads CASTLLEQANSPLHF. CDR3 DNA sequence: TGTGCCAGCACCCTACTGGAACAGGCAAATTCACCCCTCCACTTT.